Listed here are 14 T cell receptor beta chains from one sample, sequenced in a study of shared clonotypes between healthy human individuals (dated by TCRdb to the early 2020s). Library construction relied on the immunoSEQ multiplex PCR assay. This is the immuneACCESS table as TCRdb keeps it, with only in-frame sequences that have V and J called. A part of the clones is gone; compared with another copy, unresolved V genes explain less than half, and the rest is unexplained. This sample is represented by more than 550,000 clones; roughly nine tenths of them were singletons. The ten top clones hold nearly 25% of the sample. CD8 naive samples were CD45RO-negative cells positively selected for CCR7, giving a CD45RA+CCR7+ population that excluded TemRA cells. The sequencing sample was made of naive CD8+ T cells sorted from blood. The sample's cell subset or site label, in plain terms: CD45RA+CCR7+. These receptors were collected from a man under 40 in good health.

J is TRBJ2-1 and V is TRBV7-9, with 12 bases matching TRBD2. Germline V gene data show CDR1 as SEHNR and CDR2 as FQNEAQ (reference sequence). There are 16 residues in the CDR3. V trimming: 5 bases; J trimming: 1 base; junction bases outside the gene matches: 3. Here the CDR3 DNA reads TGTGCCAGCAGCCCGACTAGCGGGAGATCCTACAATGAGCAGTTCTTC. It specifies CASSPTSGRSYNEQFF.

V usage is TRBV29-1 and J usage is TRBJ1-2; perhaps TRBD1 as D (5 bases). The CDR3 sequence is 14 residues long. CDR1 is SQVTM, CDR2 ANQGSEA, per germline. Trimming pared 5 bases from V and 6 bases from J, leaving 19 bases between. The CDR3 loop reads CSVRPGTVLDGYTF. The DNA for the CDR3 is TGCAGCGTTAGGCCCGGGACCGTCCTGGATGGCTACACCTTC.

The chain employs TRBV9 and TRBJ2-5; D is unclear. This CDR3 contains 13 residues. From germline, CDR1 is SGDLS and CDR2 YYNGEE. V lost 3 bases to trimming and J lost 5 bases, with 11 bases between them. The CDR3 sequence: CASSGRAGETQYF. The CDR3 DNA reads TGTGCCAGCAGCGGCCGGGCTGGGGAGACCCAGTACTTC. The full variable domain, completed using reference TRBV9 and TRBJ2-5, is DSGVTQTPKHLITATGQRVTLRCSPRSGDLSVYWYQQSLDQGLQFLIQYYNGEERAKGNILERFSAQQFPDLHSELNLSSLELGDSALYFCASSGRAGETQYFGPGTRLLVL.

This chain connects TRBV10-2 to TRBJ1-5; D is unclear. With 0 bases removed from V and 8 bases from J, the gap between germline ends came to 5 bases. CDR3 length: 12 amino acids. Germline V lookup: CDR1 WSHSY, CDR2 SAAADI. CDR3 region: CASSESLEPQHF. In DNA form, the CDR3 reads TGCGCCAGCAGTGAGTCTCTGGAGCCCCAGCATTTT.

This CDR3 is CSVEGEDSNTGELFF. CDR3 nucleotide sequence: TGCAGCGTCGAGGGGGAGGACTCGAACACCGGGGAGCTGTTTTTT. V and J are TRBV29-1 and TRBJ2-2; D could derive from TRBD1 or TRBD2 (6 bases each). The CDR3 is 15 residues long. Trimming pared 6 bases from V and 0 bases from J, leaving 14 bases between. The germline V gene has CDR1 SQVTM and CDR2 ANQGSEA.

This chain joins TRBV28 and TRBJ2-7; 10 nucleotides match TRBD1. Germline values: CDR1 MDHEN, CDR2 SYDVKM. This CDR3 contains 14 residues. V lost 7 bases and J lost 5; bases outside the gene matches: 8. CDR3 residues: CASTPGTGVNEQYF. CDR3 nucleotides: TGTGCCAGCACACCGGGGACAGGGGTAAACGAGCAGTACTTC.

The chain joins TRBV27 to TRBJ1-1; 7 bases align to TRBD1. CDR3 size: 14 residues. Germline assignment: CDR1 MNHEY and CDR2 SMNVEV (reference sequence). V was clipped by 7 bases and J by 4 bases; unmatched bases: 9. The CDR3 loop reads CASKGGAMGTEAFF. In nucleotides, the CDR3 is TGTGCCAGCAAAGGGGGCGCAATGGGCACTGAAGCTTTCTTT.

The CDR3 nucleotides are TGTGCCAGCAGCAAATATGCACACACCGGGGAGCTGTTTTTT. It codes for CASSKYAHTGELFF. The rearrangement uses TRBV21-1 and TRBJ2-2. TRBV21-1 is a pseudogene segment. The CDR3 consists of 14 residues.

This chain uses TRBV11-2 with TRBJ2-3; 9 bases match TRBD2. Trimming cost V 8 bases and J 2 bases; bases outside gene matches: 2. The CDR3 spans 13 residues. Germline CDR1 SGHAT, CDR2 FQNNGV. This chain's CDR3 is CASERGDTDTQYF. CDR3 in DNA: TGTGCCAGCGAGCGGGGGGACACAGATACGCAGTATTTT.

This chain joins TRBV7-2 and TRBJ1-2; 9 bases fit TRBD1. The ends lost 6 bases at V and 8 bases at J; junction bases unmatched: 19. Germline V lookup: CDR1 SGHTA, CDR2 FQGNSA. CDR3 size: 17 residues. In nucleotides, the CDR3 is TGTGCCAGCAGTATTACGCCGGGACAGGGATTGTTTGGCGGCTACACCTTC. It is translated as CASSITPGQGLFGGYTF.

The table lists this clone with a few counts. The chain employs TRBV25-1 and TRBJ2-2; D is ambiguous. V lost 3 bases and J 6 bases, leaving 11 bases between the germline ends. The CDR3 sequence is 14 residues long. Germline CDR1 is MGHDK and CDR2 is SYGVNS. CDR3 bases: TGTGCCAGCAGTGACCCTCAAATGGCCGGGGAGCTGTTTTTT. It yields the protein CASSDPQMAGELFF.

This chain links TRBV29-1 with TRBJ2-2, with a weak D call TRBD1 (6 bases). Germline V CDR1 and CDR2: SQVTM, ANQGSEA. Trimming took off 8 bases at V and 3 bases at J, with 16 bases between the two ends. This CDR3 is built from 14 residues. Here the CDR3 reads CSTGQNIDTGELFF. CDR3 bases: TGCAGCACAGGACAGAATATTGACACCGGGGAGCTGTTTTTT.

The CDR3 reads CASSISSGTYNEQFF. The CDR3, as DNA: TGTGCCAGTAGTATTTCTAGCGGGACCTACAATGAGCAGTTCTTC. V is TRBV19 and J is TRBJ2-1; TRBD2 aligns across 9 bases. The length of the CDR3 is 15 residues. Germline CDR1 reads LNHDA; CDR2 reads SQIVND (reference sequence). The trim removed 3 bases at V and 2 bases at J, leaving 2 bases unmatched. The variable domain in full, with the rest retrieved from reference TRBV19 and TRBJ2-1, is DGGITQSPKYLFRKEGQNVTLSCEQNLNHDAMYWYRQDPGQGLRLIYYSQIVNDFQKGDIAEGYSVSREKKESFPLTVTSAQKNPTAFYLCASSISSGTYNEQFFGPGTRLTVL.

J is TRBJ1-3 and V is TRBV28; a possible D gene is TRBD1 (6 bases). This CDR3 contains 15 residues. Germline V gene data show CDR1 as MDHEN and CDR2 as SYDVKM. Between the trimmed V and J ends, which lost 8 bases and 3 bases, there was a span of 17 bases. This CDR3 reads CASSDGGAVGNTIYF. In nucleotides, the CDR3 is TGTGCCAGCTCAGATGGGGGGGCGGTTGGAAACACCATATATTTT.